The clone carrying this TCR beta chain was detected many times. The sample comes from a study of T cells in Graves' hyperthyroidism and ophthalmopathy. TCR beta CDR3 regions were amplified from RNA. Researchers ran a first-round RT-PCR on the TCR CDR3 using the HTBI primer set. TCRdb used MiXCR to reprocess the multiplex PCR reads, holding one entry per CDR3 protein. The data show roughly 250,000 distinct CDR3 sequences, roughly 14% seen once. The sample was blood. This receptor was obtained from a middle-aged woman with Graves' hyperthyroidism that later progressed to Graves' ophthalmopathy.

The CDR3, as DNA: TGTGCCAGCAGCCAAGTACCACAGGGGACCTACGAGCAGTACTTC. Its protein product is CASSQVPQGTYEQYF. The rearrangement uses TRBV3-1 and TRBJ2-7; 7 bases match TRBD1. The V gene's germline CDR1 is LGHDT and CDR2 YNNKEL (reference sequence). V was pared by 1 base and J by 2 bases, with 5 bases of the junction left unmatched. The CDR3 is 15 amino acids.